A selection of T cell receptor beta chains follows, all from one sample in a study of T cell changes during pregnancy in multiple sclerosis. Only in-frame clones appear in the TCRdb table, and some are missing; sequencing was by immunoSEQ multiplex PCR. The sample records about 76,000 clones, roughly 92% being singletons. The sample consisted of peripheral blood, taken after pregnancy. These receptors all stem from a female donor in good health, enrolled as a control in a pregnancy study. CDR3s include the opening cysteine and the closing phenylalanine or tryptophan. D genes are given only for firm matches. Clone size, where shown, is once, few, many, or a class for clones that have expanded.

clone_size: -
j_call: TRBJ1-2
d_call: TRBD1
v_call: TRBV18
cdr3_nt: TGTGCCAGCTCACCGCCCGGGACAGGGTTTTTGGGCTACACCTTC
cdr3_aa: CASSPPGTGFLGYTF

clone_size: -
j_call: TRBJ1-2
d_call: -
v_call: TRBV27
cdr3_nt: TGTGCCAGCAGTTTAGGGGCAGCAGTATCAGTGGATGGCTACACCTTC
cdr3_aa: CASSLGAAVSVDGYTF

clone_size: -
j_call: TRBJ1-2
d_call: TRBD1
v_call: TRBV9
cdr3_nt: TGTGCCAGCAGCGTAGCGTTGGGACAGCTGGGCTACACCTTC
cdr3_aa: CASSVALGQLGYTF

clone_size: -
j_call: TRBJ1-1
d_call: -
v_call: TRBV12-2
cdr3_nt: TGTGCAAGTCGCTTAGAGCACAGGGAAATCTTCAACACTGAAGCTTTCTTT
cdr3_aa: CASRLEHREIFNTEAFF

clone_size: -
j_call: TRBJ2-1
d_call: TRBD1
v_call: TRBV19
cdr3_nt: TGTGCCAGTAGTCTCCGGGACAGGTACAATGAGCAGTTCTTC
cdr3_aa: CASSLRDRYNEQFF

clone_size: once
j_call: TRBJ1-6
d_call: TRBD1
v_call: TRBV7-8
cdr3_nt: TGTGCCAGCAGCGCGGACAGGGGACCCCTCCACTTT
cdr3_aa: CASSADRGPLHF

clone_size: few
j_call: TRBJ1-5
d_call: -
v_call: TRBV7-9
cdr3_nt: TGTGCCAGCAGCCAAGGGGGGGCAGGGCAGCCCCAGCATTTT
cdr3_aa: CASSQGGAGQPQHF

clone_size: -
j_call: TRBJ2-5
d_call: TRBD2
v_call: TRBV29-1
cdr3_nt: TGCAGCGTTGTGTGGGTGGCGGGGGGGACCCAGTACTTC
cdr3_aa: CSVVWVAGGTQYF

clone_size: once
j_call: TRBJ2-7
d_call: TRBD1
v_call: TRBV14
cdr3_nt: TGTGCCAGCAGCCCCTTGAGGGGGCTTTGGGAGCAGTACTTC
cdr3_aa: CASSPLRGLWEQYF

clone_size: -
j_call: TRBJ1-6
d_call: -
v_call: TRBV14
cdr3_nt: TGTGCCAGCAGCCAAGTAGCCGATTCACCCCTCCACTTT
cdr3_aa: CASSQVADSPLHF

clone_size: -
j_call: TRBJ1-6
d_call: -
v_call: TRBV15
cdr3_nt: TGTGCCACCAGCAGACCTCCGGGACAAGATTCACCCCTCCACTTT
cdr3_aa: CATSRPPGQDSPLHF

clone_size: -
j_call: TRBJ2-2
d_call: TRBD1
v_call: TRBV7-9
cdr3_nt: TGTGCCAGCAGATATTCCTTCCGGACAGGGGGCGCCCTTGCCGGGGAGCTGTTTTTT
cdr3_aa: CASRYSFRTGGALAGELFF

clone_size: -
j_call: TRBJ2-5
d_call: TRBD2
v_call: TRBV2
cdr3_nt: TGTGCCAGCAGTGGACTAGCGGGGGGCCAAGAGACCCAGTACTTC
cdr3_aa: CASSGLAGGQETQYF

clone_size: -
j_call: TRBJ2-2
d_call: -
v_call: TRBV6-6
cdr3_nt: TGTGCCAGCAGTCCCAGCGGGGAGCTGTTTTTT
cdr3_aa: CASSPSGELFF

clone_size: -
j_call: TRBJ2-1
d_call: TRBD2
v_call: TRBV4-1
cdr3_nt: TGCGCCAGCAGCCCTCCGGGACTAGCGGGGGGGGAGCAGTTCTTC
cdr3_aa: CASSPPGLAGGEQFF

clone_size: -
j_call: TRBJ1-1
d_call: -
v_call: TRBV29-1
cdr3_nt: TGCAGCGTTCGAGATGGACGGGAGAACACTGAAGCTTTCTTT
cdr3_aa: CSVRDGRENTEAFF